This T cell receptor (beta chain) was recovered during a study of response to subunit inactivated influenza vaccine. After removal of 3 bases from V and 1 base from J, the junction contained 2 bases not matched to a gene. Germline CDR1 reads DFQATT; CDR2 reads SNEGSKA (reference sequence). The CDR3 extends over 13 amino acids. This clonotype has at least ten counts. TCRdb re-called the RT-PCR reads through MiXCR, storing one row per CDR3 protein. The sample includes about 500,000 distinct CDR3 sequences, approximately 15% of them seen just once. The rearrangement links TRBV20-1 to TRBJ2-5, with 7 bases lining up with TRBD1. The TCR was taken from a man in his fifties or sixties who received an inactivated influenza vaccine. The sequencing used CD4+ T cells sorted from PBMCs, collected approximately 25 months after vaccination. CDR3 sequence reads: CSARAGGQETQYF. DNA of the CDR3: TGCAGTGCTAGGGCAGGGGGCCAAGAGACCCAGTACTTC.